The 10 T cell receptor beta chains given below trace back to one sample, sequenced in a study of control samples from healthy donors and cancer patients. Clones were read by immunoSEQ multiplex PCR, and TCRdb kept only the in-frame ones, dropping some. In the table there are about 42,000 clones, approximately 87% of which are singletons. Specimen: blood. The receptors derive from a man aged 55 to 70 in good health.

The chain uses TRBV4-1 and TRBJ1-4, with D maybe TRBD1 (5 bases). The CDR3 totals 19 residues. CDR1 is MGHRA and CDR2 is YSYEKL in the germline V gene. With 0 bases removed from V and 0 bases from J, the gap between germline ends came to 17 bases. DNA of the CDR3: TGCGCCAGCAGCCAAGAACAGGCGGCGGTATTCGCAACTAATGAAAAACTGTTTTTT. It translates to CASSQEQAAVFATNEKLFF.

The chain links TRBV5-6 to TRBJ2-5; unclear D gene. The germline gives CDR1 SGHDT, CDR2 YYEEEE. This CDR3 spans 14 amino acids. The V gene lost 2 bases and the J gene lost 6 bases, with 14 bases spanning the gap. The CDR3 loop is CASSFQTWDQTQYF. The CDR3 nucleotides read TGTGCCAGCAGCTTTCAAACGTGGGATCAGACCCAGTACTTC.

The chain employs TRBV6-2 or TRBV6-3 and TRBJ1-4; D might be TRBD1 (5 bases). The V end was cut by 6 bases, the J end by 8 bases, with 16 bases between. Germline V gene lookup returns CDR1 MNHEY and CDR2 SVGEGT. The CDR3 contains 14 residues. The CDR3 reads CASSRGRRGEKLFF. The DNA of the CDR3 is TGTGCCAGCAGCCGGGGCAGGCGGGGAGAAAAACTGTTTTTT.

The rearrangement links TRBV7-8 to TRBJ1-1, with 7 positions matching TRBD1. V was pared by 3 bases and J by 5 bases, with 9 bases of the junction left unmatched. The germline V gene encodes CDR1 SGHVS and CDR2 FQNEAQ. The CDR3 spans 15 residues. The CDR3 loop is CASSFRQGFSTEAFF. Written as DNA, the CDR3 is TGTGCCAGCAGCTTTCGACAGGGTTTTTCTACTGAAGCTTTCTTT.

V is TRBV30 and J is TRBJ2-7; D possibly corresponds to TRBD2 (5 bases). The V end lost 1 base, the J end lost 3 bases, and 10 bases lay between the germline ends. This CDR3 is built from 13 residues. Germline V gene lookup returns CDR1 GTSNPN and CDR2 SVGIG (reference sequence). For the CDR3, the DNA is TGTGCCTGGAGTGCGGGGAATGGCTACGAGCAGTACTTC. It encodes CAWSAGNGYEQYF.

The chain couples TRBV5-4 to TRBJ2-7, with TRBD2 matching 13 bases. The CDR3 is made up of 14 amino acids. The V gene's germline CDR1 is SGHNT and CDR2 YYREEE (reference sequence). The V segment lost 5 bases and the J segment 4 bases; nucleotides outside the gene matches: 3. CDR3 sequence: CASSRTSGSYEQYF. The CDR3 DNA reads TGTGCCAGCAGTCGGACTAGCGGGAGTTACGAGCAGTACTTC.

The J gene is TRBJ2-3, the V gene TRBV5-1; tentatively, D is TRBD1 (5 bases). Germline V gene lookup returns CDR1 SGHRS and CDR2 YFSETQ. CDR3 length: 14 amino acids. Trimming shortened V by 0 bases and J by 5 bases, and 10 bases separated the two germline ends. The CDR3 nucleotides are TGCGCCAGCAGCTTGGGACAGACCAGAGATACGCAGTATTTT. Amino acid sequence: CASSLGQTRDTQYF.

The rearrangement uses TRBV5-4 and TRBJ2-5; 11 nucleotides agree with TRBD2. Germline assignment: CDR1 SGHNT and CDR2 YYREEE (reference sequence). This CDR3 comprises 16 residues. The trim removed 3 bases at V and 3 bases at J, leaving 7 bases unmatched. In DNA, the CDR3 is TGTGCCAGCAGCTGGGGTATTAGCGGGGGGGAAGAGACCCAGTACTTC. Amino acids: CASSWGISGGEETQYF.

The J gene is TRBJ2-7, the V gene TRBV9; D possibly corresponds to TRBD2 (6 bases). Germline V CDR1 and CDR2: SGDLS, YYNGEE. Trimming took off 5 bases at V and 2 bases at J, with 14 bases between the two ends. This CDR3 is 14 amino acids long. This CDR3 reads CASSPGLLTYEQYF. The CDR3 DNA is TGTGCCAGCAGTCCGGGACTTTTGACCTACGAGCAGTACTTC.

The J gene is TRBJ2-3, the V gene TRBV7-2; 10 bases are a match to TRBD1. The CDR3 is 16 residues long. V trimming: 2 bases; J trimming: 3 bases; junction bases outside the gene matches: 5. CDR1 is SGHTA, CDR2 FQGNSA, per germline. CDR3 protein: CASSLYWDRGTDTQYF. CDR3 coding DNA: TGTGCCAGCAGCTTATATTGGGACAGGGGAACAGATACGCAGTATTTT.